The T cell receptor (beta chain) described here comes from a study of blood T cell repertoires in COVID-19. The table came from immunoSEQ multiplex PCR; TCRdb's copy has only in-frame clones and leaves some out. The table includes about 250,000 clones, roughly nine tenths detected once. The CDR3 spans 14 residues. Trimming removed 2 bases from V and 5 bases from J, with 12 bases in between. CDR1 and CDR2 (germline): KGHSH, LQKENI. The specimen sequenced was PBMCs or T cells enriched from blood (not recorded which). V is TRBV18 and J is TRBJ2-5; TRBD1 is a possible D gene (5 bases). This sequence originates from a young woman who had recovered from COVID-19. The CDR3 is CASSPYTGQETQYF. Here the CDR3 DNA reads TGTGCCAGCTCACCATACACAGGCCAGGAGACCCAGTACTTC.